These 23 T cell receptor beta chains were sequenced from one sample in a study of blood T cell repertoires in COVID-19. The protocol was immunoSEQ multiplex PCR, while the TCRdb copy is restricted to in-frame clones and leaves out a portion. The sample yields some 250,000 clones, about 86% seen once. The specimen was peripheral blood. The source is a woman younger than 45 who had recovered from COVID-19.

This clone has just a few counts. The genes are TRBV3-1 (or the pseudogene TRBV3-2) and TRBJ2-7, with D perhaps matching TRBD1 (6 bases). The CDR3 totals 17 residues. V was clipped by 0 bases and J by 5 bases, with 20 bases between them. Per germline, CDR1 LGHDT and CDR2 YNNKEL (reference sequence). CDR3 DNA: TGTGCCAGCAGCCAAGAAGGGGGATTCCCTATCTACGACGAGCAGTACTTC. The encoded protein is CASSQEGGFPIYDEQYF.

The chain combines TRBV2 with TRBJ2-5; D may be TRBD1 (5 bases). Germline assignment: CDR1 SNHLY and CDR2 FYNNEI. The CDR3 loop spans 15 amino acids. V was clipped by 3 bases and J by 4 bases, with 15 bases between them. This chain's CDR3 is CASSEQGVQGETQYF. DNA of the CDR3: TGTGCCAGCAGTGAGCAAGGGGTTCAGGGAGAGACCCAGTACTTC.

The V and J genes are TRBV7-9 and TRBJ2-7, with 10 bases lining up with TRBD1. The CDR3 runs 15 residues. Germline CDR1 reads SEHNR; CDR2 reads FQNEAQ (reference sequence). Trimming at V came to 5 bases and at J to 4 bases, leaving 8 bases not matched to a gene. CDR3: CASSTLGTGVYEQYF. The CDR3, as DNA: TGTGCCAGCAGCACCCTTGGGACAGGGGTTTACGAGCAGTACTTC.

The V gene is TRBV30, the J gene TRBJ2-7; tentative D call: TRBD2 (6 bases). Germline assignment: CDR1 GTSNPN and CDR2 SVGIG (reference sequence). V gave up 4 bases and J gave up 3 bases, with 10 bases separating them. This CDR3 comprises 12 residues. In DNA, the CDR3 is TGTGCCTGGAACTCGGGGGACTACGAGCAGTACTTC. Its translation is CAWNSGDYEQYF.

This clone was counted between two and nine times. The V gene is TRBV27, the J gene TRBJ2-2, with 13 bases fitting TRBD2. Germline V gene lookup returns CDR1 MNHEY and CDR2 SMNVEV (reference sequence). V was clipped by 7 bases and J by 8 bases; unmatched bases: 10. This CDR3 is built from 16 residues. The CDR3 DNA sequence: TGTGCCAGCACCACACTAGCGGGGGGGCTAAGAGGGGAGCTGTTTTTT. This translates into CASTTLAGGLRGELFF.

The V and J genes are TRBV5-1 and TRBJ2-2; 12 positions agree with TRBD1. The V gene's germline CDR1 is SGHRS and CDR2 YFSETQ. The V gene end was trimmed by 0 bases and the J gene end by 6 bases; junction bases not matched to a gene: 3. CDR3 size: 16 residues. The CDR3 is CASSLEGQGAAGELFF. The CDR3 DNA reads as TGCGCCAGCAGCTTGGAGGGACAGGGGGCCGCCGGGGAGCTGTTTTTT.

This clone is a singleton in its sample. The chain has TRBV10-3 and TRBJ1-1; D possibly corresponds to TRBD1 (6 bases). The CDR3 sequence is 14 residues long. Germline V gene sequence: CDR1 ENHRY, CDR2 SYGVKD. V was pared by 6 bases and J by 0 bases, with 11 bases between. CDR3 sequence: CAISLGTMNTEAFF. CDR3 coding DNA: TGTGCCATCAGCCTCGGGACAATGAACACTGAAGCTTTCTTT.

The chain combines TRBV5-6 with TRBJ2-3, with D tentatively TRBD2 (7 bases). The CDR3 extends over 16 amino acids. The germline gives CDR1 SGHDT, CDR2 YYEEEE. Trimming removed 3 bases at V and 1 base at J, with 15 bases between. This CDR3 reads CASSSPGGGGTDTQYF. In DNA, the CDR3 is TGTGCCAGCAGCTCCCCGGGGGGCGGCGGCACAGATACGCAGTATTTT.

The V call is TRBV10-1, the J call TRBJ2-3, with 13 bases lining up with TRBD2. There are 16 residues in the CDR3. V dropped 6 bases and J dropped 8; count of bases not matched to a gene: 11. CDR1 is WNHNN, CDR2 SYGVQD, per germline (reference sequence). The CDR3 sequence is CASSQTSGGPRATQYF. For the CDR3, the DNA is TGCGCCAGCAGCCAGACTAGCGGGGGGCCCCGTGCTACGCAGTATTTT.

Written as DNA, the CDR3 is TGTGCCAGCTCACCAGGACTGAATTCACCCCTCCACTTT. This encodes CASSPGLNSPLHF. The chain has TRBV18 and TRBJ1-6; D gene uncertain. Germline V gene sequence: CDR1 KGHSH, CDR2 LQKENI. The CDR3 extends over 13 amino acids. V lost 2 bases to trimming and J lost 7 bases, with 6 bases between them.

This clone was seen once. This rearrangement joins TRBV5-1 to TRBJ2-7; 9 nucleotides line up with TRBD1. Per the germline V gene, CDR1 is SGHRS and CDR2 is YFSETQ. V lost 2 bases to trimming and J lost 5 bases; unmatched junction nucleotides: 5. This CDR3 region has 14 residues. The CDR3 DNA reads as TGCGCCAGCAGCTTAAGGGACAGGGCCCACGAGCAGTACTTC. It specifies CASSLRDRAHEQYF.

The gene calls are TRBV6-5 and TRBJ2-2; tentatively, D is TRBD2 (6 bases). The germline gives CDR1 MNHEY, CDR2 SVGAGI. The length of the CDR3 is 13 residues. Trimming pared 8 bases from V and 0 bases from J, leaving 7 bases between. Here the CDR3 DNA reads TGTGCCAGCTGGGGGGCGAACACCGGGGAGCTGTTTTTT. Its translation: CASWGANTGELFF.

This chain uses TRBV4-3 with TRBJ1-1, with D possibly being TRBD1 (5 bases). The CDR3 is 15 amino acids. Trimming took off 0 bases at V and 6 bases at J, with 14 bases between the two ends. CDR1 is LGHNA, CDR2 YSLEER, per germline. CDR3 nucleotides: TGCGCCAGCAGCCAAGATCTGGGGCCCCCAGCTGAAGCTTTCTTT. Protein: CASSQDLGPPAEAFF.

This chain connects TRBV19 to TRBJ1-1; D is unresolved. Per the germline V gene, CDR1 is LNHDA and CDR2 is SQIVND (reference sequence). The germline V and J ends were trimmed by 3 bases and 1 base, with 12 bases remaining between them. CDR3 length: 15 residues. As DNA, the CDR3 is TGTGCCAGTAGTATTTCGTTCGGGAAGAACACTGAAGCTTTCTTT. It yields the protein CASSISFGKNTEAFF. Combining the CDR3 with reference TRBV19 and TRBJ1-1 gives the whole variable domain DGGITQSPKYLFRKEGQNVTLSCEQNLNHDAMYWYRQDPGQGLRLIYYSQIVNDFQKGDIAEGYSVSREKKESFPLTVTSAQKNPTAFYLCASSISFGKNTEAFFGQGTRLTVV.

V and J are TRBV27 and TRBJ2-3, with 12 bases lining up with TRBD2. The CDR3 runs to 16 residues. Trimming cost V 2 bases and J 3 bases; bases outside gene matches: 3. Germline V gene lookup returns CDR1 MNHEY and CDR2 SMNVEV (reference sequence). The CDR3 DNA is TGTGCCAGCAGTTTACTGACTAGCGGGGGAACAGATACGCAGTATTTT. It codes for CASSLLTSGGTDTQYF.

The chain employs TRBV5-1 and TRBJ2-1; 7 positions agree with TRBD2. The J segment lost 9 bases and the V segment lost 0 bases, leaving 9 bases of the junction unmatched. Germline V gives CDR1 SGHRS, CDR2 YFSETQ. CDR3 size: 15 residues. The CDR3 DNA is TGCGCCAGCAGCTTGGCCGCCAGCGGGGAAGGTGAGCAGTTCTTC. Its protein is CASSLAASGEGEQFF. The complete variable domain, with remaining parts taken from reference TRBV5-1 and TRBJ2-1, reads KAGVTQTPRYLIKTRGQQVTLSCSPISGHRSVSWYQQTPGQGLQFLFEYFSETQRNKGNFPGRFSGRQFSNSRSEMNVSTLELGDSALYLCASSLAASGEGEQFFGPGTRLTVL.

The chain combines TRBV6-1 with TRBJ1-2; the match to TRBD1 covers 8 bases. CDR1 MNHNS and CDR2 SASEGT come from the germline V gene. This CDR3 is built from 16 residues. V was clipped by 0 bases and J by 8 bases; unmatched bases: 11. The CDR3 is CASSEAAGGLLKGYTF. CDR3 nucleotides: TGTGCCAGCAGTGAAGCGGCAGGGGGCCTCTTGAAGGGCTACACCTTC.

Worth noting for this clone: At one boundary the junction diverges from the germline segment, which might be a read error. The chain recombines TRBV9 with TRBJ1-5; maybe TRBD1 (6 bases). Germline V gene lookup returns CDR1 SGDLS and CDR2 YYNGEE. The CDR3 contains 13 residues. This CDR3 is CARSVGGGQPQHF. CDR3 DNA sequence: TGTGCCCGCAGCGTAGGGGGGGGGCAGCCCCAGCATTTT.

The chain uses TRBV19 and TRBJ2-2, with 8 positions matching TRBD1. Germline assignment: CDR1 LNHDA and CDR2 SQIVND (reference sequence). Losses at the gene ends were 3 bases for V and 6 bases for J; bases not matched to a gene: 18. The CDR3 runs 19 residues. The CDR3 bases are TGTGCCAGTAGTATCACCGGGACAGGTCTCCTGCAGGTCCCCGGGGAGCTGTTTTTT. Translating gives CASSITGTGLLQVPGELFF.

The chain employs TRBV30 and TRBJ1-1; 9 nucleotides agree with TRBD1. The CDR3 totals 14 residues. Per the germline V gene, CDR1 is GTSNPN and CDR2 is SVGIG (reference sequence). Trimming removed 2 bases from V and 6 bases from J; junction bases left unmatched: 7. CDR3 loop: CAWSSGQGPPEAFF. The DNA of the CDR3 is TGTGCCTGGAGTTCAGGACAGGGGCCTCCTGAAGCTTTCTTT.

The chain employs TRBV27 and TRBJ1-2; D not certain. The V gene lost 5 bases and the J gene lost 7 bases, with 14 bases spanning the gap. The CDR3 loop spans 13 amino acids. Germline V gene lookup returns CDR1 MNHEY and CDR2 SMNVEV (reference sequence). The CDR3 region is CASSINGRGGYTF. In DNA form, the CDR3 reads TGTGCCAGCAGTATTAACGGTCGGGGTGGCTACACCTTC.

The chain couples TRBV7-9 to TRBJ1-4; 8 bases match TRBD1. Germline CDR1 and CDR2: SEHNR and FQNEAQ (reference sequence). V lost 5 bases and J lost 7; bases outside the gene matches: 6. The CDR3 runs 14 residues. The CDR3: CASSRTTGAEKLFF. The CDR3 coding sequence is TGTGCCAGCAGCCGAACGACAGGGGCTGAAAAACTGTTTTTT.

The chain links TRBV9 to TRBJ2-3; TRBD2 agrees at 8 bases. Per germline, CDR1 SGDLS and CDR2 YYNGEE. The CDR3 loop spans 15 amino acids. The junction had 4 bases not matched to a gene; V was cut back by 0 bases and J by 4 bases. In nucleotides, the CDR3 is TGTGCCAGCAGCGTAGGATCGGGGGGGCCAGATACGCAGTATTTT. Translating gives CASSVGSGGPDTQYF.